A single sample gave rise to the 12 T cell receptor beta chains below, sequenced in a study of HIV-infected patients and healthy controls. MiXCR, run by TCRdb on the 5' RACE reads, gives a single entry per CDR3 protein. The table lists tens of thousands of distinct CDR3 sequences, 16% of them singletons, with 5.5% to 7% in the top ten. Sequenced material: CD4+ T cells from blood. These receptors came from a human donor in good health.

The chain links TRBV15 to TRBJ1-2, with D perhaps TRBD1 (5 bases). The CDR3 runs to 16 residues. V was trimmed by 1 base and J by 3 bases, leaving 15 bases between them. CDR1 LNHNV and CDR2 YYDKDF come from the germline V gene (reference sequence). The CDR3 loop is CATSRGGAAQDYGYTF. In DNA form, the CDR3 reads TGTGCCACCAGCAGAGGCGGGGCAGCTCAAGACTATGGCTACACCTTC.

This clonotype has more than one count but fewer than ten. The chain combines TRBV6-6 with TRBJ1-5; the D gene is possibly TRBD1 (6 bases). Trimming removed 3 bases from V and 3 bases from J, with 12 bases in between. Germline CDR1 reads MNHNY; CDR2 reads SVGAGI (reference sequence). The CDR3 runs to 15 residues. DNA for the CDR3: TGTGCCAGCAGTTATGGGGGCAGATCCAATCAGCCCCAGCATTTT. It specifies CASSYGGRSNQPQHF.

This sequence joins TRBV20-1 and TRBJ1-2; D call uncertain. Trimming cost V 1 base and J 5 bases, with 11 bases left between them. The germline CDR1 and CDR2 sequences are DFQATT and SNEGSKA (reference sequence). The CDR3 extends over 13 amino acids. CDR3: CSARVSAGYGYTF. The CDR3 coding sequence is TGCAGTGCTAGAGTTTCAGCGGGGTATGGCTACACCTTC.

This chain's CDR3 is CASSLAGPVDGYTF. The CDR3 DNA sequence: TGTGCCAGCAGTCTCGCCGGGCCGGTTGATGGCTACACCTTC. The chain is built from TRBV28 and TRBJ1-2; no reliable D call. V lost 5 bases, J lost 6 bases, and 16 bases lay in between. The CDR3 loop spans 14 amino acids. CDR1 and CDR2 from the germline V gene are MDHEN and SYDVKM.

This clonotype was picked up many times. V usage is TRBV20-1 and J usage is TRBJ2-7; no clear D gene. CDR3 length equals 11 residues. Trimming removed 6 bases from V and 3 bases from J, with 9 bases in between. Per the germline V gene, CDR1 is DFQATT and CDR2 is SNEGSKA (reference sequence). The CDR3 is CSASLVYEQYF. In nucleotides, the CDR3 is TGCAGTGCCAGCTTAGTCTACGAGCAGTACTTC.

This clonotype was seen repeatedly, ten times or more. The chain joins TRBV7-9 to TRBJ2-3, with D possibly matching TRBD2 (5 bases). The V and J ends lost 2 bases and 2 bases respectively, with 11 bases between them. Germline lookup yields CDR1 SEHNR and CDR2 FQNEAQ (reference sequence). The CDR3 is made up of 15 amino acids. In DNA form, the CDR3 reads TGTGCCAGCAGCTTAAGAGGGCGGGCCACAGATACGCAGTATTTT. Protein product: CASSLRGRATDTQYF.

The chain has TRBV7-9 and TRBJ1-6; D gene uncertain. The CDR3 consists of 12 residues. Germline V gene lookup returns CDR1 SEHNR and CDR2 FQNEAQ (reference sequence). Trimming took off 5 bases at V and 10 bases at J, with 9 bases between the two ends. Here the CDR3 reads CASSNTESPLHF. CDR3 nucleotides: TGTGCCAGCAGCAATACAGAGTCACCCCTCCACTTT.

There are a few counts of this clonotype. This chain uses TRBV6-6 with TRBJ2-2; D call uncertain. Trimming stripped 8 bases from V and 6 bases from J, with 7 bases between. Germline V gene data show CDR1 as MNHNY and CDR2 as SVGAGI (reference sequence). This CDR3 comprises 11 residues. The CDR3 DNA sequence: TGTGCCAGCTCAAGCCCCGGGGAGCTGTTTTTT. This sequence encodes CASSSPGELFF.

This clonotype was detected a few times. V and J are TRBV7-2 and TRBJ2-1; either TRBD1 or TRBD2 may supply D (7 bases each). This CDR3 has 16 residues. CDR1 and CDR2 from the germline V gene are SGHTA and FQGNSA. The V end lost 5 bases, the J end lost 4 bases, and 18 bases lay between the germline ends. This chain's CDR3 is CASSPRTGEGYNEQFF. CDR3 in DNA: TGTGCCAGCAGCCCTCGTACAGGGGAGGGTTACAATGAGCAGTTCTTC.

The genes are TRBV6-6 and TRBJ2-2, with TRBD2 as a possible D gene (6 bases). Germline V lookup: CDR1 MNHNY, CDR2 SVGAGI (reference sequence). This CDR3 has 14 amino acids. With 9 bases removed from V and 4 bases from J, the gap between germline ends came to 15 bases. The CDR3 sequence: CASRGSSGTGELFF. The CDR3 coding sequence is TGTGCCAGTCGGGGGAGTTCTGGCACCGGGGAGCTGTTTTTT.

The sample holds a few counts of this clonotype. The chain is built from TRBV18 and TRBJ1-2, with TRBD1 matching 8 bases. V was clipped by 0 bases and J by 4 bases; unmatched bases: 1. Germline V gives CDR1 KGHSH, CDR2 LQKENI. CDR3 length equals 14 residues. Here the CDR3 reads CASSPPGTGYGYTF. Written as DNA, the CDR3 is TGTGCCAGCTCACCACCGGGGACAGGCTATGGCTACACCTTC.

The V gene is TRBV20-1, the J gene TRBJ2-1; 11 bases are a match to TRBD2. Germline values: CDR1 DFQATT, CDR2 SNEGSKA (reference sequence). The CDR3 length is 18 residues. V trimming: 5 bases; J trimming: 0 bases; junction bases outside the gene matches: 12. The CDR3 reads CSAVGGTSGLSSYNEQFF. CDR3 in DNA: TGCAGTGCTGTGGGTGGGACTAGCGGACTAAGCTCCTACAATGAGCAGTTCTTC.